This T cell receptor beta chain emerged from a study of a mutant IDH1 vaccine in newly diagnosed glioma. Using immunoSEQ multiplex PCR, the repertoire was profiled, and TCRdb retains in-frame clones only, with some absent. The repertoire holds tens of thousands of clones, 80% to 85% seen once, with approximately 7.6% in the top ten. The time point was: week 23, last vaccination. In the vaccine, a single dose held 300 ug of the mutant IDH1 20-mer peptide, along with topical imiquimod. As to this clone: Antigen unknown.

The clonotype was recovered from a woman aged 40 to 55 with glioma. Some clones in this sample may be carry-over from other donors' samples. The starting material was PBMCs, obtained from a glioma patient whose treatment included an IDH1 peptide vaccine.

In nucleotides, the CDR3 is TGTGCCAGCAGCTTGTCCAATGAGCAGTTCTTC. Its translation: CASSLSNEQFF. The chain carries TRBV5-6 and TRBJ2-1; D is undetermined. The germline V and J ends were trimmed by 1 base and 6 bases, with 2 bases remaining between them. The germline V gene encodes CDR1 SGHDT and CDR2 YYEEEE. This CDR3 region has 11 residues.